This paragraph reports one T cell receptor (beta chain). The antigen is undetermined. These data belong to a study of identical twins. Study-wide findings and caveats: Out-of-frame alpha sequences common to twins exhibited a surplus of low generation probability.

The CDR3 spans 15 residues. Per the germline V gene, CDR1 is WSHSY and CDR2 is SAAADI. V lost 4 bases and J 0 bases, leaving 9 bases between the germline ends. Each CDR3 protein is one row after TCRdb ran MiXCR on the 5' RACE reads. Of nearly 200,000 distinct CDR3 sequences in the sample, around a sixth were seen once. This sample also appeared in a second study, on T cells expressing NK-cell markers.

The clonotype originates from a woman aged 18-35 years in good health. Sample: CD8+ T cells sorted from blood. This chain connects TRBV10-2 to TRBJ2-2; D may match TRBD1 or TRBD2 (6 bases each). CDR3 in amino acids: CASSVGGPNTGELFF. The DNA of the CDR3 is TGCGCCAGCAGTGTAGGGGGGCCGAACACCGGGGAGCTGTTTTTT.